Below are 17 T cell receptor beta chains sequenced from a single sample in a study of blood T cell repertoires in COVID-19. Some clones are missing from TCRdb's copy, which holds only in-frame ones; the method was immunoSEQ multiplex PCR. The sample lists 150,000 to 200,000 clones, about 80% occurring once. Sequences were obtained from PBMCs or T cells enriched from blood (not recorded which). These receptors were taken from a man between 50 and 59 years old who had recovered from COVID-19.

This rearrangement joins TRBV29-1 to TRBJ1-4; 7 positions match TRBD1. CDR3 length: 12 residues. With 7 bases clipped from V and 7 bases from J, the junction kept 6 bases outside the gene matches. Germline V gene data show CDR1 as SQVTM and CDR2 as ANQGSEA. The CDR3 region is CSARGDGEKLFF. CDR3 bases: TGCAGCGCCAGGGGGGATGGTGAAAAACTGTTTTTT. The full variable domain, its missing parts supplied by reference TRBV29-1 and TRBJ1-4, is SAVISQKPSRDICQRGTSLTIQCQVDSQVTMMFWYRQQPGQSLTLIATANQGSEATYESGFVIDKFPISRPNLTFSTLTVSNMSPEDSSIYLCSARGDGEKLFFGSGTQLSVL.

This clone showed up just a few times. In DNA form, the CDR3 reads TGTGCCAGCAGCTCCCCGGGTACAGCCCGAGGGTCTGGAAACACCATATATTTT. This encodes CASSSPGTARGSGNTIYF. The V and J genes are TRBV7-9 and TRBJ1-3; no clear D. The CDR3 has 18 residues. Trimming pared 4 bases from V and 1 base from J, leaving 20 bases between. The germline V gene has CDR1 SEHNR and CDR2 FQNEAQ (reference sequence).

V and J are TRBV10-3 and TRBJ1-3; no definite D call. This CDR3 comprises 13 residues. The V and J ends lost 3 bases and 7 bases respectively, with 10 bases between them. The V gene's germline CDR1 is ENHRY and CDR2 SYGVKD. The chain's CDR3 is CAISENGENTIYF. DNA for the CDR3: TGTGCCATCAGTGAAAACGGGGAGAACACCATATATTTT.

CDR3 sequence (DNA): TGTGCCAGCGGCGCTCAGGGCCCCGGGGAGACCCAGTACTTC. Protein product: CASGAQGPGETQYF. This chain uses TRBV7-6 with TRBJ2-5; possibly TRBD1 for D (5 bases). CDR3 length: 14 residues. The germline gives CDR1 SGHVS, CDR2 FNYEAQ. V was pared by 8 bases and J by 5 bases, with 18 bases between.

The rearrangement joins TRBV7-9 to TRBJ1-1; possibly TRBD1 for D (6 bases). Germline assignment: CDR1 SEHNR and CDR2 FQNEAQ (reference sequence). V was cut by 3 bases and J by 1 base, with 12 bases left in between. CDR3 length: 15 amino acids. The CDR3 coding sequence is TGTGCCAGCAGCTTGGGGACAACGTGGAACACTGAAGCTTTCTTT. Translated, it gives CASSLGTTWNTEAFF.

The CDR3: CASSQLQALETQYF. CDR3 nucleotides: TGCGCCAGCAGCCAACTACAGGCCTTGGAGACCCAGTACTTC. The chain links TRBV4-1 to TRBJ2-5, with D possibly being TRBD1 (5 bases). From germline, CDR1 is MGHRA and CDR2 YSYEKL. The CDR3 length is 14 residues. V was cut by 2 bases and J by 5 bases, with 12 bases left in between.

The chain couples TRBV30 to TRBJ2-7; 7 bases map to TRBD1. The germline V gene encodes CDR1 GTSNPN and CDR2 SVGIG (reference sequence). V lost 3 bases to trimming and J lost 10 bases; unmatched junction nucleotides: 9. CDR3 size: 12 residues. The DNA for the CDR3 is TGTGCCTGGAGCTCAGGGGGAAGGGAACAGTACTTC. Protein sequence: CAWSSGGREQYF.

The genes are TRBV19 and TRBJ2-2; D gene unclear. The CDR3 contains 13 residues. Trimming took 3 bases from V and 6 from J, leaving 8 bases between them. The V gene's germline CDR1 is LNHDA and CDR2 SQIVND (reference sequence). The chain's CDR3 is CASSITPAGELFF. CDR3 nucleotides: TGTGCCAGTAGTATTACCCCAGCCGGGGAGCTGTTTTTT.

The chain combines TRBV6-5 with TRBJ2-7; tentatively, D is TRBD1 (6 bases). Germline V CDR1 and CDR2: MNHEY, SVGAGI. V lost 0 bases and J 3 bases, leaving 9 bases between the germline ends. The CDR3 runs 14 residues. The CDR3: CASSYSSRGYEQYF. In nucleotides, the CDR3 is TGTGCCAGCAGTTACTCCTCCAGGGGCTACGAGCAGTACTTC.

V gene TRBV6-5 combines with J gene TRBJ1-1; tentatively, D is TRBD1 (5 bases). The CDR3 has 13 amino acids. V shed 4 bases and J shed 10 bases, with 16 bases lying between them. Germline CDR1 and CDR2: MNHEY and SVGAGI. CDR3 in amino acids: CASSSGLALGAFF. In nucleotides, the CDR3 is TGTGCCAGCAGTTCGGGACTCGCCTTAGGAGCTTTCTTT.

The gene calls are TRBV5-1 and TRBJ2-1, with TRBD1 matching 10 bases. The germline V gene encodes CDR1 SGHRS and CDR2 YFSETQ. The CDR3 contains 15 residues. The ends lost 8 bases at V and 14 bases at J; junction bases unmatched: 19. This CDR3 reads CASFRDRGNHRGKFF. CDR3 coding DNA: TGCGCCAGTTTCCGGGACAGGGGAAACCATAGGGGAAAGTTCTTC.

The rearrangement joins TRBV19 to TRBJ2-1; TRBD1 agrees at 8 bases. The V gene's germline CDR1 is LNHDA and CDR2 SQIVND (reference sequence). V shed 4 bases and J 6 bases; nucleotides not matched to a gene: 8. The CDR3 is 15 amino acids. CDR3 protein: CASSKGQVIGNEQFF. The CDR3 nucleotides read TGTGCCAGTAGTAAGGGACAGGTAATCGGCAATGAGCAGTTCTTC.

The genes are TRBV7-2 and TRBJ1-4, with D possibly being TRBD1 (5 bases). The CDR3 is 14 amino acids. V dropped 4 bases and J dropped 0 bases, with 6 bases sitting between them. Germline CDR1 SGHTA, CDR2 FQGNSA. The CDR3 here is CASSWGATNEKLFF. DNA for the CDR3: TGTGCCAGCAGCTGGGGGGCAACTAATGAAAAACTGTTTTTT.

The chain combines TRBV7-2 with TRBJ2-4; 8 positions agree with TRBD1. The CDR3 loop spans 16 amino acids. Per germline, CDR1 SGHTA and CDR2 FQGNSA. V trimming: 0 bases; J trimming: 8 bases; junction bases outside the gene matches: 9. CDR3 in amino acids: CASSLAGQGAEDIQYF. The CDR3 coding sequence is TGTGCCAGCAGCTTAGCGGGGCAGGGGGCTGAGGACATTCAGTACTTC.

This chain joins TRBV19 and TRBJ2-3; perhaps TRBD2 as D (6 bases). Germline CDR1 reads LNHDA; CDR2 reads SQIVND (reference sequence). The V and J ends lost 9 bases and 8 bases respectively, with 12 bases between them. This CDR3 comprises 11 residues. As DNA, the CDR3 is TGTGCCAGCCCCAAGGGAGGTACGCAGTATTTT. It translates to CASPKGGTQYF. The full variable domain, its missing parts supplied by reference TRBV19 and TRBJ2-3, is DGGITQSPKYLFRKEGQNVTLSCEQNLNHDAMYWYRQDPGQGLRLIYYSQIVNDFQKGDIAEGYSVSREKKESFPLTVTSAQKNPTAFYLCASPKGGTQYFGPGTRLTVL.

The V gene is TRBV25-1, the J gene TRBJ1-1; 7 bases align to TRBD1. CDR1 and CDR2 (germline): MGHDK, SYGVNS. CDR3 length equals 18 residues. V lost 8 bases and J lost 2; bases outside the gene matches: 20. This chain's CDR3 is CASRDSLGGPVGNTEAFF. CDR3 coding DNA: TGTGCCAGCCGAGACTCTTTAGGGGGCCCGGTTGGCAACACTGAAGCTTTCTTT.

The chain carries TRBV6-5 and TRBJ2-7; TRBD1 might be the D (5 bases). The germline V and J ends were trimmed by 0 bases and 4 bases, with 16 bases remaining between them. Germline V CDR1 and CDR2: MNHEY, SVGAGI. This CDR3 is built from 16 residues. In DNA, the CDR3 is TGTGCCAGCAGTTACTCTAGGGAAAGGGGAAGTTACGAGCAGTACTTC. Its protein product is CASSYSRERGSYEQYF.